This T cell receptor beta chain comes out of a study of T-cell reconstitution after alpha-beta-depleted transplantation in children. The study, taken as a whole, reports: After transplant, high TCRbeta diversity at day 60 in some patients arose from surviving recipient T cells and thymic progenitors.

As concerns this clonotype: No antigen is known for it.

Germline assignment: CDR1 KGHSH and CDR2 LQKENI. The CDR3 loop spans 16 amino acids. V dropped 3 bases and J dropped 7; count of bases not matched to a gene: 8. The authors prepared the TCRbeta library with unique molecular identifiers. TCRdb recomputed calls from the PCR reads with MiXCR, one row per CDR3 protein. The repertoire consists of about 510,000 distinct CDR3 sequences, with about an eighth occurring once and the leading ten covering approximately 14%. The chain recombines TRBV18 with TRBJ2-1; 11 bases are shared with TRBD2. The sequenced sample was PBMCs, mostly from graft donor cells, obtained 180 days after TCRalphabeta/CD19-depleted stem cell transplant. The sequence came from a female patient aged 2-15 years who had a stem cell transplant for aplastic anemia, so the T cells may come from the graft donor. CDR3 sequence reads: CASSPQGLAAGNEQFF. The CDR3 nucleotides are TGTGCCAGCTCACCCCAGGGACTAGCGGCCGGAAATGAGCAGTTCTTC.